The 8 T cell receptor beta chains presented below share a single source sample, sequenced in a study of PD-1 blockade in classical Hodgkin lymphoma. Each and every patient relapsed after autologous stem cell transplantation, and patients got differing brentuximab vedotin exposure. Here immunoSEQ multiplex PCR was the method, and the copy in TCRdb shows in-frame clones only, minus some. The sample has over 35,000 clones; about 88% are singletons. Sample: peripheral blood mononuclear cells (PBMCs), taken before the second cycle of nivolumab. The receptor set was obtained from a human donor with classical Hodgkin lymphoma.

The chain is built from TRBV28 and TRBJ1-2; tentatively, D is TRBD1 (5 bases). The CDR3 runs to 17 residues. V gave up 6 bases and J gave up 1 base, with 21 bases separating them. The germline gives CDR1 MDHEN, CDR2 SYDVKM. CDR3 loop: CASSPRFGGGDNYGYTF. The CDR3, as DNA: TGTGCCAGCAGCCCTCGGTTCGGAGGAGGGGATAACTATGGCTACACCTTC.

This clone has just one count. The chain uses TRBV5-1 and TRBJ2-7; TRBD2 matches at 13 bases. Germline CDR1 reads SGHRS; CDR2 reads YFSETQ. The CDR3 is 14 residues long. The V segment lost 4 bases and the J segment 5 bases; nucleotides outside the gene matches: 3. The CDR3 loop is CASSRTSGSNEQYF. In nucleotides, the CDR3 is TGCGCCAGCAGCAGGACTAGCGGGAGTAACGAGCAGTACTTC.

In its sample, this clone was seen a few times. V gene TRBV15 combines with J gene TRBJ1-2; the D gene is possibly TRBD1 (5 bases). The CDR3 consists of 15 residues. Germline V gene data show CDR1 as LNHNV and CDR2 as YYDKDF (reference sequence). The germline V and J ends were trimmed by 0 bases and 7 bases, with 15 bases remaining between them. In DNA form, the CDR3 reads TGTGCCACCAGCAGAGATTCAGGGAGTTTCGGTGGCTACACCTTC. It is translated as CATSRDSGSFGGYTF. Combining the CDR3 with reference TRBV15 and TRBJ1-2 gives the whole variable domain DAMVIQNPRYQVTQFGKPVTLSCSQTLNHNVMYWYQQKSSQAPKLLFHYYDKDFNNEADTPDNFQSRRPNTSFCFLDIRSPGLGDTAMYLCATSRDSGSFGGYTFGSGTRLTVV.

This clone was observed a few times. This chain uses TRBV28 with TRBJ2-7; tentatively, D is TRBD2 (5 bases). Per germline, CDR1 MDHEN and CDR2 SYDVKM. The V gene lost 6 bases and the J gene lost 3 bases, with 15 bases spanning the gap. The CDR3 spans 14 residues. CDR3 in amino acids: CASRVGSGLYEQYF. CDR3 coding DNA: TGTGCCAGCAGAGTGGGGAGTGGCCTCTACGAGCAGTACTTC.

CDR3 sequence reads: CASSFTDNEQFF. The CDR3 DNA follows: TGCGCCAGCAGCTTTACGGATAATGAGCAGTTCTTC. The V call is TRBV5-1, the J call TRBJ2-1, with D hard to call. V lost 2 bases and J 7 bases, leaving 7 bases between the germline ends. The CDR3 consists of 12 residues. CDR1 and CDR2 (germline): SGHRS, YFSETQ.

This chain uses TRBV7-8 with TRBJ1-1, with D perhaps matching TRBD1 (5 bases). The CDR3 is made up of 15 amino acids. CDR1 and CDR2 (germline): SGHVS, FQNEAQ. V lost 1 base and J lost 0, with 9 bases in between. CDR3 DNA sequence: TGTGCCAGCAGCTTAGTCCCAGGGATGAACACTGAAGCTTTCTTT. It translates to CASSLVPGMNTEAFF.

The chain combines TRBV4-2 with TRBJ2-3, with a tentative D call TRBD2 (7 bases). Trimming cost V 1 base and J 9 bases, with 17 bases left between them. This CDR3 spans 15 amino acids. Germline V gene lookup returns CDR1 LGHNA and CDR2 YNFKEQ. DNA for the CDR3: TGTGCCAGCAGCCAAGTGGGGGGGCCCGCCCAGACGCAGTATTTT. This translates into CASSQVGGPAQTQYF.

In its sample, this clone was seen once. V and J are TRBV5-1 and TRBJ1-4, with TRBD1 identical over 7 bases. This CDR3 comprises 16 residues. With 4 bases clipped from V and 2 bases from J, the junction kept 8 bases outside the gene matches. CDR1 SGHRS and CDR2 YFSETQ come from the germline V gene. The CDR3 loop reads CASSQQIQGTNEKLFF. CDR3 nucleotides: TGCGCCAGCAGCCAACAAATACAGGGGACTAATGAAAAACTGTTTTTT.